Each of the 32 T cell receptor beta chains below was sequenced from the same sample in a study of early T cells in non-severe SARS-CoV-2 infection. One entry per CDR3 protein, called by TCRdb with MiXCR from the 5' RACE reads. Found here are 32,000 or so distinct CDR3 sequences, more than 5% of them singletons; the top ten hold 12% to 15%. Sequenced: whole blood. These receptors were taken from an adult who was a healthcare worker with PCR-confirmed SARS-CoV-2 infection or an uninfected control (not recorded which).

This clonotype occurred a few times. The chain carries TRBV20-1 and TRBJ2-7; TRBD1 is a possible D gene (5 bases). The CDR3 sequence is 15 residues long. Trimming removed 1 base at V and 2 bases at J, with 15 bases between. Germline V CDR1 and CDR2: DFQATT, SNEGSKA (reference sequence). The CDR3 bases are TGCAGTGCTAGAGCTTTAAGGACATCGGCCTACGAGCAGTACTTC. Encoded protein: CSARALRTSAYEQYF.

This clonotype was found many times. The rearrangement joins TRBV11-2 to TRBJ1-1; 12 bases agree with TRBD1. The germline CDR1 and CDR2 sequences are SGHAT and FQNNGV. The V and J ends lost 0 bases and 10 bases, in that order; junction bases with no gene match: 6. This CDR3 region has 15 residues. The CDR3 reads CASSLEGDRGQTAFF. The CDR3 DNA is TGTGCCAGCAGCTTAGAAGGGGACAGGGGGCAGACAGCTTTCTTT. The complete variable domain, with remaining parts taken from reference TRBV11-2 and TRBJ1-1, reads EAGVAQSPRYKIIEKRQSVAFWCNPISGHATLYWYQQILGQGPKLLIQFQNNGVVDDSQLPKDRFSAERLKGVDSTLKIQPAKLEDSAVYLCASSLEGDRGQTAFFGQGTRLTVV.

This clonotype was counted many times. This chain joins TRBV20-1 and TRBJ2-5, with 9 positions matching TRBD2. V shed 4 bases and J 7 bases; nucleotides not matched to a gene: 13. The CDR3 is 15 residues long. Looked up from germline, CDR1 is DFQATT and CDR2 is SNEGSKA (reference sequence). The CDR3 region is CSANPLAGRSGTQYF. In DNA, the CDR3 is TGCAGTGCTAACCCTCTAGCGGGGAGGTCGGGGACCCAGTACTTC.

This clonotype turned up a few times. This rearrangement joins TRBV15 to TRBJ1-5; D unclear. There are 14 residues in the CDR3. The V end lost 3 bases, the J end lost 4 bases, and 10 bases lay between the germline ends. The germline gives CDR1 LNHNV, CDR2 YYDKDF (reference sequence). CDR3 loop: CATSREHTNQPQHF. CDR3 nucleotide sequence: TGTGCCACCAGCAGGGAACACACTAATCAGCCCCAGCATTTT. Together with reference TRBV15 and TRBJ1-5, the CDR3 gives the full variable domain: DAMVIQNPRYQVTQFGKPVTLSCSQTLNHNVMYWYQQKSSQAPKLLFHYYDKDFNNEADTPDNFQSRRPNTSFCFLDIRSPGLGDTAMYLCATSREHTNQPQHFGDGTRLSIL.

This clonotype came up many times. The chain has TRBV6-5 and TRBJ1-2; D gene uncertain. The CDR3 length is 14 residues. CDR1 and CDR2 from the germline V gene are MNHEY and SVGAGI. V was pared by 1 base and J by 3 bases, with 9 bases between. CDR3 nucleotide sequence: TGTGCCAGCAGTTACTTAGGAATACACTATGGCTACACCTTC. Translation gives CASSYLGIHYGYTF.

This clonotype showed up just a few times. J is TRBJ2-3 and V is TRBV13; D not resolved. V lost 0 bases, J lost 6 bases, and 16 bases lay in between. The CDR3 runs to 16 residues. Germline assignment: CDR1 PRHDT and CDR2 FYEKMQ (reference sequence). The DNA for the CDR3 is TGTGCCAGCAGCTTAGGGACCAACGCAGCTCGGGATACGCAGTATTTT. This sequence encodes CASSLGTNAARDTQYF.

This clonotype was seen repeatedly, ten times or more. The chain joins TRBV2 to TRBJ2-4, with TRBD2 matching over 9 bases. This CDR3 has 15 residues. The germline CDR1 and CDR2 sequences are SNHLY and FYNNEI. The V gene end was trimmed by 7 bases and the J gene end by 9 bases; junction bases not matched to a gene: 13. The DNA of the CDR3 is TGTGCCAGCACTAACTGGCGGGGGGGCCAAGGCATTCAGTACTTC. Its protein is CASTNWRGGQGIQYF.

This clonotype was counted many times. This chain links TRBV12-3 or TRBV12-4 with TRBJ1-2; maybe TRBD1 (5 bases). This CDR3 is 13 amino acids long. Trimming removed 5 bases from V and 8 bases from J, with 15 bases in between. The CDR3 region is CASSPRGREGYTF. DNA for the CDR3: TGTGCCAGCAGTCCTAGGGGTCGGGAGGGCTACACCTTC.

The chain links TRBV29-1 to TRBJ1-2, with D possibly being TRBD1 (5 bases). Trimming pared 4 bases from V and 4 bases from J, leaving 10 bases between. This CDR3 has 12 residues. Germline V lookup: CDR1 SQVTM, CDR2 ANQGSEA. The CDR3, as DNA: TGCAGCGTTGCGGGACTGAGCTATGGCTACACCTTC. Translated: CSVAGLSYGYTF.

This clonotype was detected many times. This chain uses TRBV9 with TRBJ1-1; D possibly corresponds to TRBD1 (5 bases). V was trimmed by 1 base and J by 1 base, leaving 8 bases between them. The CDR3 has 14 amino acids. Looked up from germline, CDR1 is SGDLS and CDR2 is YYNGEE. The CDR3 DNA reads as TGTGCCAGCAGCGTAATTACAGGGAACACTGAAGCTTTCTTT. Protein sequence: CASSVITGNTEAFF.

This clonotype was picked up many times. The chain recombines TRBV14 with TRBJ2-2; possibly TRBD1 or TRBD2 for D (5 bases each). Trimming left V 1 base short and J 5 bases short, with 8 bases between. Looked up from germline, CDR1 is SGHDN and CDR2 is FVKESK. CDR3 length: 14 residues. The DNA for the CDR3 is TGTGCCAGCAGCCAAGTGTGGGGGACCGGGGAGCTGTTTTTT. It translates to CASSQVWGTGELFF.

This clonotype was detected many times. This chain links TRBV6-5 with TRBJ2-2, with TRBD2 matching 7 bases. The CDR3 consists of 16 residues. CDR1 is MNHEY, CDR2 SVGAGI, per germline. Trimming cost V 8 bases and J 1 base; bases outside gene matches: 10. CDR3 sequence reads: CASQIKRGWNTGELFF. The CDR3 bases are TGTGCCAGCCAAATCAAGCGGGGCTGGAACACCGGGGAGCTGTTTTTT.

This clonotype showed up many times. This rearrangement joins TRBV18 to TRBJ1-4; 8 positions match TRBD1. The CDR3 runs 16 residues. V lost 6 bases and J lost 2; bases outside the gene matches: 8. The V gene's germline CDR1 is KGHSH and CDR2 LQKENI. CDR3 residues: CASSVTTGATNEKLFF. The CDR3 nucleotides read TGTGCCAGCTCCGTAACGACAGGGGCCACTAATGAAAAACTGTTTTTT.

This clonotype was seen a handful of times. The V gene is TRBV25-1, the J gene TRBJ2-1; D is unclear. This CDR3 comprises 17 residues. V dropped 5 bases and J dropped 5 bases, with 22 bases sitting between them. The germline V gene encodes CDR1 MGHDK and CDR2 SYGVNS. CDR3 residues: CASSPPTGTGRHNEQFF. DNA of the CDR3: TGTGCCAGCAGTCCCCCTACGGGCACCGGAAGGCACAATGAGCAGTTCTTC.

The chain links TRBV12-3 or TRBV12-4 to TRBJ2-2; D is uncertain. The V end was cut by 5 bases, the J end by 0 bases, with 10 bases between. The CDR3 sequence is 15 residues long. CDR3 loop: CASSPRHPNTGELFF. In DNA, the CDR3 is TGTGCCAGCAGTCCGAGACACCCGAACACCGGGGAGCTGTTTTTT.

This clonotype was counted at least ten times. The V and J genes are TRBV10-1 and TRBJ2-3; 10 nucleotides align to TRBD2. The V segment lost 3 bases and the J segment 7 bases; nucleotides outside the gene matches: 7. Germline-derived CDR1 and CDR2 are WNHNN and SYGVQD (reference sequence). This CDR3 contains 15 residues. Here the CDR3 reads CASSEQRGGLNTQYF. CDR3 coding DNA: TGCGCCAGCAGTGAACAGCGGGGGGGCCTGAATACGCAGTATTTT.

The table lists this clonotype with a few counts. The V gene is TRBV28, the J gene TRBJ2-3; 8 bases align to TRBD2. J was trimmed by 8 bases and V by 2 bases; bases with no gene match: 6. Per germline, CDR1 MDHEN and CDR2 SYDVKM. This CDR3 contains 14 residues. In DNA form, the CDR3 reads TGTGCCAGCAGTTTAACCAGCGGGGGTGGTACGCAGTATTTT. Its translation: CASSLTSGGGTQYF.

This clonotype was seen more than once but under ten times. The chain couples TRBV6-5 to TRBJ2-5; 8 nucleotides align to TRBD1. Trimming at V came to 7 bases and at J to 5 bases, leaving 12 bases not matched to a gene. Germline values: CDR1 MNHEY, CDR2 SVGAGI. The CDR3 covers 15 residues. Here the CDR3 DNA reads TGTGCCAGCACCTACCGACTTACAGGGGGGGAGACCCAGTACTTC. Its protein product is CASTYRLTGGETQYF.

In nucleotides, the CDR3 is TGTGCCAGCAGCTTAACACCCCCAGGGACAGGGGGGTCCGAGCAGTACTTC. Protein product: CASSLTPPGTGGSEQYF. This sequence joins TRBV7-3 and TRBJ2-7, with 11 positions matching TRBD1. Germline values: CDR1 SGHTA, CDR2 FQGTGA. This CDR3 comprises 17 residues. J gave up 6 bases and V 0 bases, and 10 bases lay outside the gene matches.

This rearrangement joins TRBV12-3 or TRBV12-4 to TRBJ2-1; D may correspond to TRBD1 or TRBD2 (5 bases each). Trimming removed 5 bases at V and 5 bases at J, with 13 bases between. The CDR3 has 14 residues. CDR3 sequence: CASSPSGGNNEQFF. DNA for the CDR3: TGTGCCAGCAGTCCCAGTGGGGGAAACAATGAGCAGTTCTTC.

This clonotype was observed a handful of times. This chain uses TRBV4-3 with TRBJ2-1; possible D gene TRBD1, 5 bases. This CDR3 comprises 16 residues. V lost 0 bases and J 6 bases, leaving 15 bases between the germline ends. The germline CDR1 and CDR2 sequences are LGHNA and YSLEER. DNA of the CDR3: TGCGCCAGCAGCCAAGAGGCGACAGTCCTGGGCAATGAGCAGTTCTTC. Translating it yields CASSQEATVLGNEQFF.

Worth noting for this clonotype: A single base separates this from a much larger clone, so it may be a read error. The rearrangement joins TRBV7-2 to TRBJ1-5; D remains ambiguous. Germline CDR1 reads SGHTA; CDR2 reads FQGNSA. Trimming left V 2 bases short and J 2 bases short, with 7 bases between. There are 14 residues in the CDR3. The CDR3 nucleotides read TGTGCCAGCAGCTTAAGTGGGGGCAATCAGCCCCAGCATTTT. This translates into CASSLSGGNQPQHF. Supplemented by reference TRBV7-2 and TRBJ1-5, the full variable domain reads GAGVSQSPSNKVTEKGKDVELRCDPISGHTALYWYRQSLGQGLEFLIYFQGNSAPDKSGLPSDRFSAERTGGSVSTLTIQRTQQEDSAVYLCASSLSGGNQPQHFGDGTRLSIL.

The CDR3 sequence is CASHRGSSGNTIYF. The CDR3 region has the DNA TGTGCCAGTCACAGGGGGAGCTCTGGAAACACCATATATTTT. J is TRBJ1-3 and V is TRBV12-3 or TRBV12-4; TRBD1 aligns across 8 bases. V dropped 9 bases and J dropped 0; count of bases not matched to a gene: 4. The CDR3 has 14 residues.

This clonotype was seen only a few times. V is TRBV7-9 and J is TRBJ1-2, with 7 bases identical to TRBD1. The V gene end was trimmed by 5 bases and the J gene end by 5 bases; junction bases not matched to a gene: 8. This CDR3 spans 14 amino acids. Germline V CDR1 and CDR2: SEHNR, FQNEAQ (reference sequence). As DNA, the CDR3 is TGTGCCAGCAGCCCACAGGGACAGCCTTATGGCTACACCTTC. Translated: CASSPQGQPYGYTF.

This clonotype was seen a few times. V and J are TRBV3-2 and TRBJ2-2; no DNA check was done on the table's D call, TRBD1. TRBV3-2 corresponds to a pseudogene. This CDR3 region has 18 residues. The CDR3 bases are TGTGCCAGCAGCCAAGATAGGGCGGGGAGAATTGACCCCGGGGAGCTGTTTTTT. Its protein is CASSQDRAGRIDPGELFF.

This clonotype was found a few times. The gene calls are TRBV29-1 and TRBJ1-1; possible D gene TRBD1, 5 bases. The CDR3 has 11 amino acids. Deletions cut 7 bases from V and 2 bases from J, with 8 bases between. Germline loops: CDR1 SQVTM, CDR2 ANQGSEA. In DNA, the CDR3 is TGCAGCGCCAGGGTAAACACTGAAGCTTTCTTT. Its protein is CSARVNTEAFF.

This clonotype occurred many times. The genes are TRBV4-2 and TRBJ2-5, with D possibly TRBD2 on 5 matching bases. CDR1 and CDR2 from the germline V gene are LGHNA and YNFKEQ. The CDR3 runs to 14 residues. Trimming removed 1 base from V and 4 bases from J, with 10 bases in between. In DNA form, the CDR3 reads TGTGCCAGCAGCCAAGCGGGGAGTCGAGAGACCCAGTACTTC. Its translation is CASSQAGSRETQYF.

This clonotype showed up many times. The gene calls are TRBV6-5 and TRBJ1-1; 9 nucleotides match TRBD1. Germline values: CDR1 MNHEY, CDR2 SVGAGI. The CDR3 extends over 15 amino acids. The junction had 6 bases not matched to a gene; V was cut back by 2 bases and J by 5 bases. For the CDR3, the DNA is TGTGCCAGCAGTTACGACAGGGGGAGGGATACTGAAGCTTTCTTT. Translation gives CASSYDRGRDTEAFF.

This clonotype has ten or more counts. This chain links TRBV20-1 with TRBJ1-1; 8 bases fit TRBD1. Germline-derived CDR1 and CDR2 are DFQATT and SNEGSKA (reference sequence). The CDR3 runs 16 residues. V lost 1 base and J lost 1; bases outside the gene matches: 8. CDR3 amino acids: CSARGQGASRNTEAFF. CDR3 sequence (DNA): TGCAGTGCTAGAGGGCAGGGGGCGAGTCGGAACACTGAAGCTTTCTTT.

The chain combines TRBV5-1 with TRBJ2-7; 7 bases line up with TRBD1. The germline CDR1 and CDR2 sequences are SGHRS and YFSETQ. CDR3 size: 14 residues. V gave up 0 bases and J gave up 3 bases; unmatched junction bases: 3. The CDR3 bases are TGCGCCAGCAGCTTGGTTCCAGGGGGCTACGAGCAGTACTTC. It is translated as CASSLVPGGYEQYF.

This clonotype was detected ten times or more. This rearrangement joins TRBV5-1 to TRBJ2-5; 10 positions match TRBD2. Germline CDR1 reads SGHRS; CDR2 reads YFSETQ. V was pared by 3 bases and J by 13 bases, with 9 bases of the junction left unmatched. This CDR3 spans 13 amino acids. The CDR3 DNA reads as TGCGCCAGCAGCTGGGGACTAGCGCTCCCCGCGTACTTC. Residues: CASSWGLALPAYF.

V gene TRBV7-6 combines with J gene TRBJ2-2; 10 bases are a match to TRBD2. CDR3 length equals 17 residues. The V gene's germline CDR1 is SGHVS and CDR2 FNYEAQ. J gave up 4 bases and V 5 bases, and 10 bases lay outside the gene matches. The CDR3 DNA reads as TGTGCCAGCAGCCTCTACTCTAGCGGGGGACCCACCGGGGAGCTGTTTTTT. Its protein is CASSLYSSGGPTGELFF.